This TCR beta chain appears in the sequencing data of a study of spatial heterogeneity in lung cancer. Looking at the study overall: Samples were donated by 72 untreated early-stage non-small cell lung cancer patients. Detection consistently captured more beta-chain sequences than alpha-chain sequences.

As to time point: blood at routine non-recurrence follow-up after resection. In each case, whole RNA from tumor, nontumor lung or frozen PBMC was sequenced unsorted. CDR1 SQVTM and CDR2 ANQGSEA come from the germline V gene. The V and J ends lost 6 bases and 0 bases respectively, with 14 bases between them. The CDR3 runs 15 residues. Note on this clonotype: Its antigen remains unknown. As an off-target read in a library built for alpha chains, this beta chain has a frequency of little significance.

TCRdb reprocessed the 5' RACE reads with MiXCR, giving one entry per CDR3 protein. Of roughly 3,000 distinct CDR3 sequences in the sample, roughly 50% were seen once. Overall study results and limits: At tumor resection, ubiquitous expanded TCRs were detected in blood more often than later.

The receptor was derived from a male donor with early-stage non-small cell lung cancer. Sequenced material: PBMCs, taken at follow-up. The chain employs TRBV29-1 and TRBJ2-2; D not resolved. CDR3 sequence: CSVIPFPANTGELFF. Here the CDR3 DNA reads TGCAGCGTGATTCCCTTCCCAGCGAACACCGGGGAGCTGTTTTTT.